These 22 T cell receptor beta chains came from one sample sequenced in a study of CD8 T cells in Susac syndrome. RNA totalling about 0.5 to 1 ug underwent reverse transcription with random hexamers. MiXCR, applied by TCRdb to the immunoSEQ multiplex PCR reads, yields one record per CDR3 protein. This table holds roughly 330,000 distinct CDR3 sequences, approximately 90% found once. The sequencing sample was made of CD4+ T cells from PBMCs. The receptors were gathered from a human donor with multiple sclerosis.

This clonotype was seen once. The V call is TRBV6-1, the J call TRBJ2-3; D call uncertain. From germline, CDR1 is MNHNS and CDR2 SASEGT. Trimming removed 10 bases at V and 3 bases at J, with 14 bases between. The CDR3 runs 13 residues. The DNA for the CDR3 is TGTGCCATCCTCCACGTGGAAACAGATACGCAGTATTTT. Translated: CAILHVETDTQYF.

This clonotype was detected only once. The chain employs TRBV2 and TRBJ2-3; D is uncertain. Trimming removed 1 base from V and 9 bases from J, with 20 bases in between. The CDR3 spans 16 residues. Germline CDR1 and CDR2: SNHLY and FYNNEI. CDR3 amino acids: CASSEDGRLRFSTQYF. The CDR3 DNA follows: TGTGCCAGCAGTGAAGACGGCCGGCTGAGGTTCAGCACGCAGTATTTT.

The chain links TRBV20-1 to TRBJ2-3; D remains ambiguous. Germline CDR1 and CDR2: DFQATT and SNEGSKA (reference sequence). V was trimmed by 6 bases and J by 4 bases, leaving 11 bases between them. There are 12 residues in the CDR3. In DNA, the CDR3 is TGCAGTGCCGGCGAGGTTTCAGATACGCAGTATTTT. It is translated as CSAGEVSDTQYF.

The chain carries TRBV3-1 and TRBJ2-6; no definite D call. CDR1 and CDR2 from the germline V gene are LGHDT and YNNKEL (reference sequence). V dropped 3 bases and J dropped 4 bases, with 4 bases sitting between them. The CDR3 has 13 residues. The CDR3 DNA reads as TGTGCCAGCAGCCAGAGGGGGGCCAACGTCCTGACTTTC. Translated: CASSQRGANVLTF. Supplemented by reference TRBV3-1 and TRBJ2-6, the full variable domain reads DTAVSQTPKYLVTQMGNDKSIKCEQNLGHDTMYWYKQDSKKFLKIMFSYNNKELIINETVPNRFSPKSPDKAHLNLHINSLELGDSAVYFCASSQRGANVLTFGAGSRLTVL.

This clonotype was found once. The V gene is TRBV23-1, the J gene TRBJ2-1; D gene ambiguous. TRBV23-1 is treated as an ORF (open reading frame) with a function not yet certain. The CDR3 contains 16 residues. V was clipped by 1 base and J by 0 bases, with 10 bases between them. The chain's CDR3 is CASSQLLQSSYNEQFF. CDR3 DNA sequence: TGCGCCAGCAGTCAATTGCTACAGAGCTCCTACAATGAGCAGTTCTTC.

V usage is TRBV7-8 and J usage is TRBJ2-7, with D possibly called TRBD1 or TRBD2 (5 bases each). Per germline, CDR1 SGHVS and CDR2 FQNEAQ. This CDR3 is built from 12 residues. V was clipped by 0 bases and J by 8 bases, with 8 bases between them. The CDR3 DNA reads as TGTGCCAGCAGCTTAGCCCCGGGACAGCAGTACTTC. Translation gives CASSLAPGQQYF.

This clonotype showed up just once. CDR3 region: CASSYSGWGRTEAFF. CDR3 sequence (DNA): TGTGCCAGCAGTTACTCGGGTTGGGGTAGGACTGAAGCTTTCTTT. This chain connects TRBV6-5 to TRBJ1-1, with no clear D. The CDR3 extends over 15 amino acids. Germline assignment: CDR1 MNHEY and CDR2 SVGAGI. Trimming removed 0 bases at V and 5 bases at J, with 13 bases between.

J is TRBJ2-1 and V is TRBV6-2 or TRBV6-3, with no clear D. V gave up 6 bases and J gave up 8 bases, with 17 bases separating them. From germline, CDR1 is MNHEY and CDR2 SVGEGT. CDR3 length: 14 residues. CDR3 coding DNA: TGTGCCAGCAGCTTGGGCGGCACAAGGGATGAGCAGTTCTTC. It yields the protein CASSLGGTRDEQFF.

The chain uses TRBV3-1 and TRBJ2-1; 12 bases line up with TRBD2. From germline, CDR1 is LGHDT and CDR2 YNNKEL (reference sequence). Germline trimming cut 0 bases from V and 8 bases from J; bases unmatched to any gene: 5. The CDR3 consists of 16 residues. This chain's CDR3 is CASSQDSLAGGDEQFF. For the CDR3, the DNA is TGTGCCAGCAGCCAAGACTCCCTAGCGGGAGGGGATGAGCAGTTCTTC.

The CDR3 reads CATSREVLGNEQFF. The CDR3 DNA reads TGTGCCACCAGCAGAGAGGTCCTAGGGAATGAGCAGTTCTTC. This sequence joins TRBV15 and TRBJ2-1; D remains unclear. Germline V gene sequence: CDR1 LNHNV, CDR2 YYDKDF (reference sequence). Trimming cost V 0 bases and J 7 bases, with 10 bases left between them. This CDR3 is built from 14 residues. The complete variable domain, with remaining parts taken from reference TRBV15 and TRBJ2-1, reads DAMVIQNPRYQVTQFGKPVTLSCSQTLNHNVMYWYQQKSSQAPKLLFHYYDKDFNNEADTPDNFQSRRPNTSFCFLDIRSPGLGDTAMYLCATSREVLGNEQFFGPGTRLTVL.

The chain has TRBV20-1 and TRBJ1-5, with 8 bases matching TRBD1. J was trimmed by 5 bases and V by 3 bases; bases with no gene match: 9. CDR3 size: 15 residues. Germline loops: CDR1 DFQATT, CDR2 SNEGSKA (reference sequence). The CDR3 DNA sequence: TGCAGTGCTAGGTACAGGGGGGGTCCGGATCAGCCCCAGCATTTT. This gives the protein CSARYRGGPDQPQHF.

V is TRBV7-9 and J is TRBJ1-4, with TRBD1 matching 9 bases. Germline assignment: CDR1 SEHNR and CDR2 FQNEAQ (reference sequence). With 4 bases clipped from V and 4 bases from J, the junction kept 10 bases outside the gene matches. CDR3 size: 17 residues. CDR3 nucleotides: TGTGCCAGCAGCTCCCGAAGGGGACAGGGCCATAATGAAAAACTGTTTTTT. Protein: CASSSRRGQGHNEKLFF. The full variable domain, in which reference TRBV7-9 and TRBJ1-4 provide the parts outside the CDR3, is DTGVSQNPRHKITKRGQNVTFRCDPISEHNRLYWYRQTLGQGPEFLTYFQNEAQLEKSRLLSDRFSAERPKGSFSTLEIQRTEQGDSAMYLCASSSRRGQGHNEKLFFGSGTQLSVL.

The CDR3 is CASGPRYGNTIYF. As DNA, the CDR3 is TGTGCTAGTGGTCCCCGTTATGGAAACACCATATATTTT. This chain joins TRBV12-5 and TRBJ1-3; D gene ambiguous. The CDR3 extends over 13 amino acids. Per the germline V gene, CDR1 is LGHNT and CDR2 is FRNRAP. V dropped 5 bases and J dropped 3 bases, with 8 bases sitting between them. The whole variable domain, remainder taken from reference TRBV12-5 and TRBJ1-3, is DARVTQTPRHKVTEMGQEVTMRCQPILGHNTVFWYRQTMMQGLELLAYFRNRAPLDDSGMPKDRFSAEMPDATLATLKIQPSEPRDSAVYFCASGPRYGNTIYFGEGSWLTVV.

The V gene is TRBV4-3, the J gene TRBJ2-3; D might be TRBD1 (6 bases). V lost 2 bases, J lost 5 bases, and 20 bases lay in between. The CDR3 spans 17 residues. Germline CDR1 is LGHNA and CDR2 is YSLEER. CDR3 nucleotide sequence: TGCGCCAGCAGCCAACGCATCCAGGGGTTTTACGGAGATACGCAGTATTTT. Encoded protein: CASSQRIQGFYGDTQYF.

The CDR3 protein is CASSLSRVNYLGSPLHF. The CDR3 region has the DNA TGTGCCAGCAGCTTATCGAGGGTGAATTATTTGGGTTCACCCCTCCACTTT. This chain links TRBV7-2 with TRBJ1-6; D remains ambiguous. The germline V gene encodes CDR1 SGHTA and CDR2 FQGNSA. With 2 bases removed from V and 9 bases from J, the gap between germline ends came to 20 bases. The CDR3 loop spans 17 amino acids.

In regard to this clonotype: Germline and junction disagree at one end, which may indicate a read error. CDR3 sequence (DNA): TGTGCCAGCAGTGAAGCTCGCCCCGGGACCTTC. Protein: CASSEARPGTF. The rearrangement links TRBV2 to TRBJ2-1, with D possibly called TRBD1 or TRBD2 (5 bases each). The CDR3 has 11 amino acids. Looked up from germline, CDR1 is SNHLY and CDR2 is FYNNEI.

The chain couples TRBV7-2 to TRBJ2-7; 9 bases are a match to TRBD2. The CDR3 extends over 14 amino acids. The V gene end was trimmed by 5 bases and the J gene end by 3 bases; junction bases not matched to a gene: 5. The germline V gene has CDR1 SGHTA and CDR2 FQGNSA. The CDR3 sequence is CASSPGLAFYEQYF. Written as DNA, the CDR3 is TGTGCCAGCAGCCCGGGACTAGCTTTCTACGAGCAGTACTTC.

This CDR3 is CAISEGTGNTEAFF. Written as DNA, the CDR3 is TGTGCCATCAGTGAAGGGACAGGGAACACTGAAGCTTTCTTT. The genes are TRBV10-3 and TRBJ1-1; TRBD1 matches at 8 bases. This CDR3 region has 14 residues. J was trimmed by 1 base and V by 3 bases; bases with no gene match: 1. Germline V lookup: CDR1 ENHRY, CDR2 SYGVKD.

The chain joins TRBV29-1 to TRBJ2-7; 9 bases line up with TRBD2. The CDR3 covers 13 residues. Germline lookup yields CDR1 SQVTM and CDR2 ANQGSEA. J was trimmed by 6 bases and V by 5 bases; bases with no gene match: 8. The CDR3 nucleotides read TGCAGCGTTACCGCGGGAGGGCCTATCGAGCAGTACTTC. It specifies CSVTAGGPIEQYF.

This clonotype has only one observation. CDR3 sequence reads: CAISEYGPSNTEAFF. The CDR3 nucleotides are TGTGCCATCAGTGAGTACGGACCCTCTAACACTGAAGCTTTCTTT. This chain connects TRBV10-3 to TRBJ1-1; D remains ambiguous. The germline V gene encodes CDR1 ENHRY and CDR2 SYGVKD. V lost 1 base to trimming and J lost 2 bases, with 11 bases between them. The CDR3 extends over 15 amino acids.

For this clonotype: The junction and the germline gene differ at one end; a read error may be behind it. The gene calls are TRBV2 and TRBJ1-5; no firm D call. The germline V gene has CDR1 SNHLY and CDR2 FYNNEI. This CDR3 spans 13 amino acids. The CDR3 here is CTSRAGPRGPQHF. CDR3 DNA sequence: TGTACCAGCAGAGCCGGGCCCCGAGGTCCCCAGCATTTT.

The gene calls are TRBV2 and TRBJ1-2, with D maybe TRBD1 (5 bases). The CDR3 contains 18 residues. Germline assignment: CDR1 SNHLY and CDR2 FYNNEI. V was trimmed by 2 bases and J by 1 base, leaving 20 bases between them. CDR3 nucleotides: TGTGCCAGCAGTGAAAACGAATCTATGGGACCGAGTAACTATGGCTACACCTTC. Translated, it gives CASSENESMGPSNYGYTF. Full variable domain (remainder filled in from reference TRBV2 and TRBJ1-2): EPEVTQTPSHQVTQMGQEVILRCVPISNHLYFYWYRQILGQKVEFLVSFYNNEISEKSEIFDDQFSVERPDGSNFTLKIRSTKLEDSAMYFCASSENESMGPSNYGYTFGSGTRLTVV.